This T cell receptor (beta chain) was found in a study of beta chain features in type 1 diabetes. Study-wide points: PCR might favor shorter templates, equally in patients and controls.

Of the isolated RNA, all was reverse transcribed, and so the sequenced material was expressed TCRB transcripts. Clones were read by immunoSEQ multiplex PCR, and TCRdb kept only the in-frame ones, dropping some. Of around 320,000 clones listed, around 15% are singletons. CDR1 is SQVTM and CDR2 is ANQGSEA in the germline V gene. CDR3 length: 15 residues. With V trimmed by 1 base and J by 5 bases, 9 bases remained unmatched. This clone was recorded a few times. Its antigen remains unidentified. The chain employs TRBV29-1 and TRBJ1-1; 8 bases map to TRBD1. Material: central memory CD4+ T cells from blood. The sequence derives from a man aged 25 to 45 in good health. CDR3: CSVEAFGRGQTEAFF. The CDR3 DNA reads TGCAGCGTTGAAGCTTTCGGCAGGGGGCAGACTGAAGCTTTCTTT.